This T cell receptor beta chain was obtained from a study of T cell repertoires in cytomegalovirus infection (dated by TCRdb to about 2019). Background for the entire study: Donor HLA type was relevant to the analysis, because carriage of CMV infection together with the matching HLA type was indicated by public TCR beta signatures.

Sequencer: Illumina HiSeq 1500. TCRdb reworked the public reads: Q25 trimming with fastp, MiXCR clone assembly, productive beta chains retained. When rows share a CDR3 protein, they turn into one entry using the most common DNA and genes. The sample data list 100,000 or so distinct CDR3 sequences, and approximately 15% of these were observed just once. The ten largest make up more than 7% of the sample. This clonotype was counted ten times or more. Its binding antigen is unknown. Base-call qualities are not available, and no considerably larger clone is one nucleotide away. The paper's findings and limits, for the study overall: In both this cohort and an independent cohort of more than 350 donors, the cumulative frequency of public TCR beta family members distinguished carriers of CMV infection plus the relevant HLA type. The ex vivo response was dominated by HLA-C-restricted CMV-specific TCR beta clonotypes, and the single most frequent clonotype in two of eight donors was supplied by these HLA-C-restricted clonotypes.

Compared with germline, V lacks 2 bases and J lacks 7 bases; bases without a gene match: 11. CDR1 and CDR2 are drawn from the germline V gene (reference sequence): DFQATT, SNEGSKA. Inclusive of the bounding cysteine and phenylalanine, the CDR3 is 14 residues long. Of all the DNA, just the CDR3 is kept, 42 bases in frame from base 1. Sequenced input: PBMCs. The V and J segments used are TRBV20-1 and TRBJ2-7; 7 nucleotides in the junction match TRBD1. The clonotype originates from a human donor in good health (CMV status not recorded). Some clones in this sample may be carry-over from other donors' samples. CDR3 region: CSARKPGQYDEQYF. At the DNA level, the sequence is TGCAGTGCTAGAAAACCGGGACAGTACGATGAGCAGTACTTC.